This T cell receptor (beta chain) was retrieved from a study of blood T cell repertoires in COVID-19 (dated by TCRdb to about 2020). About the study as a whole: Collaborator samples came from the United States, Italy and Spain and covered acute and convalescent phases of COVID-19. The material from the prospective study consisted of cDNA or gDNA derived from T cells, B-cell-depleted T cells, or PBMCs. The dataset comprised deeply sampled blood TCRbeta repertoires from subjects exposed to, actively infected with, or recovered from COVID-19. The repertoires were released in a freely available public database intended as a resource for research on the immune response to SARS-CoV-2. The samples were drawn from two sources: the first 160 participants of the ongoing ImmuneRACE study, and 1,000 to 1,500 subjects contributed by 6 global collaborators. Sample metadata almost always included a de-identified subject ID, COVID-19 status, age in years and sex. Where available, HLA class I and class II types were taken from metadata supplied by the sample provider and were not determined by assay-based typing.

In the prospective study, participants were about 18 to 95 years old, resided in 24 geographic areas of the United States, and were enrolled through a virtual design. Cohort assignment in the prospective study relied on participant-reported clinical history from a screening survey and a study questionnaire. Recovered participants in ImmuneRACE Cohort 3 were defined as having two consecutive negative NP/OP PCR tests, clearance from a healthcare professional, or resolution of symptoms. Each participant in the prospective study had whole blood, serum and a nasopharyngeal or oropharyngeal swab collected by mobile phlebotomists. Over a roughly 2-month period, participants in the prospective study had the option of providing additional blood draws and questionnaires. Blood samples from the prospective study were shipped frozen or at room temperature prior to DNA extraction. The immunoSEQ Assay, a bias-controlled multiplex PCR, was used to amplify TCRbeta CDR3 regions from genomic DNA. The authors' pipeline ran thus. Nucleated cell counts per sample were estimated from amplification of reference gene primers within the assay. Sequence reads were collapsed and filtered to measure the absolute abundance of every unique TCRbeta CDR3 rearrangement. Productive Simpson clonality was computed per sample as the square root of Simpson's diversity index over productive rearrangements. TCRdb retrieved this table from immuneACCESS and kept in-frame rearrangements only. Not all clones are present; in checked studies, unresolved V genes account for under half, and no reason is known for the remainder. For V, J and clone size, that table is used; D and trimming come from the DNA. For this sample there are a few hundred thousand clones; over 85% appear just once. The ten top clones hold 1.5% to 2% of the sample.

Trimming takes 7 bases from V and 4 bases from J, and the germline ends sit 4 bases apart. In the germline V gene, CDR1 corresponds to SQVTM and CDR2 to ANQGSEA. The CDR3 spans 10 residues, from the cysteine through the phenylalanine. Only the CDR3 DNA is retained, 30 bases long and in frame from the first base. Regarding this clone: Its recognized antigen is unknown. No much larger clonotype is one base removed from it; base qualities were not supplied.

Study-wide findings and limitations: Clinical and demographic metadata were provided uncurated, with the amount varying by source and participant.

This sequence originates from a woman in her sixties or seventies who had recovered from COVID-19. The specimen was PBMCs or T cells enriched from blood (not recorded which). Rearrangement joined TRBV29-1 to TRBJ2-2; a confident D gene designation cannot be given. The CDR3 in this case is CSASTGELFF. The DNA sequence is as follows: TGCAGCGCCTCCACCGGGGAGCTGTTTTTT.